The subject of this entry is one T cell receptor (beta chain). This clone was observed a handful of times. Which antigen it targets is not known. Within one base of it there is no much larger clone, and no base qualities were kept. From a lookup of the germline V gene (reference sequence), CDR1 and CDR2 are GTSNPN and SVGIG. The V end loses 0 bases and the J end loses 0 bases, and a stretch of 5 bases separates them. From the cysteine through the phenylalanine, the CDR3 covers 13 amino acids. The retained sequence is limited to the CDR3, 39 bases, with the frame set at the first base. This sample is drawn from a study of beta chain features in type 1 diabetes (dated by TCRdb to the late 2010s). The study in broad terms: Mean age, gender distribution, total cell number and subset yield were not different between patients and healthy donors. A total of some 110 million sorted cells were examined across all samples, and a strong correlation was observed between cell number per subset and RNA yield. In the study, TCRB repertoires of sorted circulating CD4+ T cell subsets from recently diagnosed type 1 diabetes patients were compared with those of matched healthy donors. Regulatory and stem cell-like memory subsets were obtained from only 8 patients and roughly 8 healthy donors, while naive and central memory subsets were obtained from all 28 donors.

A single peripheral blood draw of 95 to 150 mL on average was collected from each donor into heparinised tubes. Naive, central memory, regulatory and stem cell-like memory CD4+ T cells were sorted on a BD FACSAria II using a panel including CD45RO, CCR7, CD25, CD127, CD95 and CD27. Every sorted population had a purity above 95%. PBMCs were isolated immediately by Lymphoprep density gradient centrifugation and stained directly without culture. To minimize batch effects, samples were stained and sorted in pairs, one healthy donor with one patient per experiment. The full study reports these points: Naive, central memory and regulatory TCRB repertoires appeared more similar among patients than among healthy donors. A moderate but significant shortening of TCRB CDR3 length was observed in type 1 diabetes patients in all four CD4+ subsets. Sequencing cDNA rather than genomic DNA could over-represent highly expressing activated cells, although activation and CD3 levels did not differ between groups. At VDJ recombination sites, patients with type 1 diabetes made fewer insertions and deleted more nucleotides, a pattern implying thymic rearrangement abnormalities. PCR may preferentially amplify shorter templates, but because patient and control samples were amplified and corrected together, any resulting skew would affect both groups equally. Because the HLA sub-analyses included only small numbers of individuals, any influence of HLA type on TCRB rearrangement was left unresolved.

The High Capacity cDNA Reverse Transcription Kit was used to reverse transcribe all of the isolated RNA, meaning that expressed TCRB transcripts were what got sequenced. Naive, central memory and regulatory T cell samples underwent deep immunoSEQ sequencing, averaging about 3.57 million total reads per sample. Sorted cells were lysed in RLT buffer, and RNA was extracted using DNase-treated RNeasy Micro or Mini kits according to cell number. Each cell subset was processed on its own to prevent cross-contamination, while patient and healthy donor samples were processed together. The immunoSEQ multiplex PCR was used to amplify TCRB sequences from cDNA, generating 87-bp fragments that spanned the CDR3 region. Amplicons were sequenced on the Illumina HiSeq platform. The paper's processing steps were these. PCR bias was corrected computationally using synthetic template baselines, and reads within Hamming distance 2 were collapsed, with unmergeable singletons discarded. Reads were aligned against IMGT to assign V, D and J genes, CDR3 length and insertions or deletions at six rearrangement sites. Within each subset, clonotype counts were normalized to sorted cell number, and only after that were true diversity and Gini coefficients computed with the tcR R package. The overlap coefficient, calculated on TCRB nucleotide sequences, was used to measure repertoire sharing. TCRdb took this table from immuneACCESS and kept in-frame rearrangements with V and J called. Such tables lack part of the clones; where checked against another copy, unresolved V genes explain under half of the gap, and the rest is unexplained. That table is the source of V, J and clone size, and D and trimming were worked out from the DNA. The sample includes more than 150,000 clones, with approximately 8.4% observed a single time. 2.3% of the sample goes to the ten largest clones.

The receptor comes from a woman aged 18-35 years in good health. The chain is made from TRBV30 and TRBJ1-1, with an unclear D gene assignment. Sequencing used central memory CD4+ T cells from blood. At the DNA level, the sequence is TGTGCCTGGAGTGTAGACATGAACACTGAAGCTTTCTTT. It is translated as CAWSVDMNTEAFF.